Below, 5 T cell receptor beta chains from the same sample are listed, as sequenced in a study of T-cell memory formation after mild COVID-19 (dated by TCRdb to the early 2020s). The method behind the library was 5' RACE. Sequenced using an Illumina NovaSeq 6000. TCRdb itself trimmed the public reads at Q25 with fastp, ran MiXCR and retained productive beta chains. Rows are unified per CDR3 protein, each entry keeping the most common DNA and genes. The sample includes about 140,000 distinct CDR3 sequences, with approximately 14% observed a single time. Around 14% of the sample lies in the top ten. Sequenced input: PBMCs or a T cell subset sorted from them (not recorded which). The origin of the receptors is an adult woman who had mild COVID-19 (a few samples of this study predate the infection). The sample titles of this study are shuffled in the database, so cell type and time point are left out; the donor was told from shared clones.

This clonotype was counted only a few times. The chain has TRBV11-2 and TRBJ2-1; D remains unclear. CDR3 length: 15 residues. The germline gives CDR1 SGHAT, CDR2 FQNNGV. V lost 5 bases, J lost 0 bases, and 11 bases lay in between. DNA for the CDR3: TGTGCCAGCAGCCTCACTCCGAGCTCCTACAATGAGCAGTTCTTC. This encodes CASSLTPSSYNEQFF.

This clonotype occurred many times. This chain uses TRBV25-1 with TRBJ2-7; D ambiguous. The length of the CDR3 is 12 residues. Germline CDR1 is MGHDK and CDR2 is SYGVNS. The germline V and J ends were trimmed by 3 bases and 8 bases, with 11 bases remaining between them. This chain's CDR3 is CASSDPQGKQYF. The DNA for the CDR3 is TGTGCCAGCAGTGACCCCCAAGGGAAGCAGTACTTC.

CDR3 sequence (DNA): TGTGCCAGCAGCTTTACACCCCTAGGAGTGAACACTGAAGCTTTCTTT. As protein: CASSFTPLGVNTEAFF. The chain uses TRBV13 and TRBJ1-1; the D is unclear. The CDR3 runs 16 residues. Germline V gives CDR1 PRHDT, CDR2 FYEKMQ (reference sequence). V lost 3 bases, J lost 0 bases, and 14 bases lay in between.

The chain joins TRBV5-6 to TRBJ2-7, with D unclear. Trimming removed 4 bases from V and 0 bases from J, with 14 bases in between. Germline CDR1 is SGHDT and CDR2 is YYEEEE. There are 15 residues in the CDR3. CDR3 in amino acids: CASSAWTLSSYEQYF. The CDR3 coding sequence is TGTGCCAGCAGCGCCTGGACCTTGAGCTCCTACGAGCAGTACTTC.

The V gene is TRBV20-1, the J gene TRBJ2-2, with D possibly matching TRBD1 (6 bases). Looked up from germline, CDR1 is DFQATT and CDR2 is SNEGSKA (reference sequence). The CDR3 consists of 14 residues. V lost 3 bases to trimming and J lost 1 base, with 9 bases between them. For the CDR3, the DNA is TGCAGTGCTAGTCTGGACAGGAACACCGGGGAGCTGTTTTTT. It yields the protein CSASLDRNTGELFF.